Shown below are 4 T cell receptor beta chains from a single sample sequenced in a study of OX40 agonist ivuxolimab in advanced cancers. The assay was immunoSEQ multiplex PCR, and TCRdb's table has in-frame clones only and misses some. This sample has around 38,000 clones; about four fifths occur once, and the top ten carry roughly 12%. The sequencing used CD4+ or CD8+ T cells sorted from blood, collected in a trial of the OX40 agonist ivuxolimab. Source of these receptors: an adult with an advanced solid tumor such as melanoma, head and neck, liver or kidney cancer.

The V gene is TRBV11-2, the J gene TRBJ1-2, with 12 bases fitting TRBD1. This CDR3 contains 15 residues. After removal of 5 bases from V and 4 bases from J, the junction contained 5 bases not matched to a gene. CDR1 and CDR2 (germline): SGHAT, FQNNGV. The CDR3 DNA follows: TGTGCCAGCAGCCCAGGGACAGGGGGCTTCTATGGCTACACCTTC. Its translation is CASSPGTGGFYGYTF.

This rearrangement joins TRBV29-1 to TRBJ2-2; tentatively, D is TRBD1 (6 bases). CDR1 and CDR2 (germline): SQVTM, ANQGSEA. Trimming removed 6 bases from V and 5 bases from J, with 16 bases in between. The CDR3 is made up of 14 amino acids. The CDR3 DNA follows: TGCAGCGTGGGGGCAGGGGCTGGGACCGGGGAGCTGTTTTTT. It translates to CSVGAGAGTGELFF.

The CDR3 DNA is TGTGCCAGCAGCCCCCGGCTAGGGTCCCAAGAGACCCAGTACTTC. This translates into CASSPRLGSQETQYF. The genes are TRBV7-2 and TRBJ2-5, with D unclear. The V gene's germline CDR1 is SGHTA and CDR2 FQGNSA. The CDR3 loop spans 15 amino acids. Trimming left V 5 bases short and J 1 base short, with 14 bases between.

V usage is TRBV6-4 and J usage is TRBJ2-1; the D gene is possibly TRBD1 (6 bases). V was cut by 7 bases and J by 9 bases, with 22 bases left in between. Germline V gene lookup returns CDR1 MRHNA and CDR2 SNTAGT. The CDR3 extends over 15 amino acids. CDR3 region: CASNPTDSPKGEQFF. CDR3 bases: TGTGCCAGCAACCCGACGGACAGCCCCAAGGGTGAGCAGTTCTTC.